This T cell receptor beta chain stems from a study of T cell responses to AZD1222 COVID-19 vaccine. About the research overall: Both about-4-week and about-12-week second-dose recipients were combined. General observations from the study: Regions left unmutated in variants are reportedly the target of nearly half of spike-specific TCRs. Spike regions recognized by vaccine-associated CD4 TCRs spanned the protein, led by 160-218 and 743-854. Donors were chiefly white British, with a greater number of females, and clonal diversity was perhaps underestimated.

Method: immunoSEQ multiplex PCR; TCRdb's copy keeps in-frame clones and lacks some. Here the sample spans 130,000 to 150,000 clones, 75% to 95% being singletons. Concerning this clone: The target antigen is unknown.

Trimming took 6 bases from V and 8 from J, leaving 13 bases between them. This CDR3 has 12 residues. The germline gives CDR1 ENHRY, CDR2 SYGVKD. The V gene is TRBV10-3, the J gene TRBJ1-2, with no clear D. The source was peripheral blood, collected on day 0 of AZD1222 vaccination. The sequence derives from an adult in good health. CDR3: CAISRVREGYTF. Here the CDR3 DNA reads TGTGCCATCAGCCGGGTACGAGAGGGCTACACCTTC.